This T cell receptor (beta chain) was captured by sequencing in a study of T cells in Graves' hyperthyroidism and ophthalmopathy. V lost 2 bases to trimming and J lost 2 bases, with 21 bases between them. The CDR3 has 18 residues. Patients aged 18 to 65 had newly diagnosed hyperthyroidism lasting under 2 months. The PBMCs had their origin in 10 ml of fresh peripheral blood. Using RNA transcripts as the source, TCR beta CDR3 regions were amplified. TCR CDR3 underwent first-round RT-PCR with the HTBI primer set. One entry per CDR3 protein, called by TCRdb with MiXCR from the multiplex PCR reads. The sample lists 300,000 to 450,000 distinct CDR3 sequences, more than 15% occurring once.

This TCR was sampled from a woman aged 18-29 years with Graves' hyperthyroidism that later progressed to Graves' ophthalmopathy. The chain links TRBV12-3 or TRBV12-4 to TRBJ2-5; D possibly corresponds to TRBD1 (6 bases). The sequenced sample was blood. This CDR3 is CASSLFWGPPRQQETQYF. The CDR3 DNA reads as TGTGCCAGCAGTTTATTTTGGGGGCCCCCTCGGCAGCAAGAGACCCAGTACTTC.